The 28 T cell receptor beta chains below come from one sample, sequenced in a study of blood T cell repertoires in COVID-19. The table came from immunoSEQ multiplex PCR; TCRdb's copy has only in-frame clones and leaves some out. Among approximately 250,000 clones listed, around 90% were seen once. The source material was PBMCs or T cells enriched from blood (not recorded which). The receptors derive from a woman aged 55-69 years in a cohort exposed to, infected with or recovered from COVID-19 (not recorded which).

The CDR3 loop reads CASSQSALAGGSNEQFF. The CDR3, as DNA: TGTGCCAGCAGCCAATCGGCGCTAGCGGGAGGTAGCAATGAGCAGTTCTTC. V usage is TRBV16 and J usage is TRBJ2-1; the match to TRBD2 covers 11 bases. The CDR3 extends over 17 amino acids. Germline assignment: CDR1 KGHSY and CDR2 FQNENV. The trim removed 0 bases at V and 6 bases at J, leaving 7 bases unmatched.

The CDR3 loop reads CASTPGQIYEQYF. CDR3 bases: TGTGCCAGCACTCCGGGACAGATCTACGAGCAGTACTTC. The genes are TRBV28 and TRBJ2-7; TRBD1 aligns across 7 bases. The V gene's germline CDR1 is MDHEN and CDR2 SYDVKM. This CDR3 is 13 amino acids long. V lost 7 bases and J lost 3; bases outside the gene matches: 6.

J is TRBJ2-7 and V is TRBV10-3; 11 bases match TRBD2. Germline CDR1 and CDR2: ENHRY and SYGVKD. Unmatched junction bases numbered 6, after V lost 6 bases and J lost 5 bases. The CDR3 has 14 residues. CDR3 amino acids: CAIRPGTSGHEQYF. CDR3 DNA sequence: TGTGCCATCAGACCCGGGACTAGCGGCCACGAGCAGTACTTC.

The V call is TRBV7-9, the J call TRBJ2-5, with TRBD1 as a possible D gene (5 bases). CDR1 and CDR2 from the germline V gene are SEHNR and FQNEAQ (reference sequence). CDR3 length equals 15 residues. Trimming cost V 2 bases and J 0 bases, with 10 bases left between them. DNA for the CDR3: TGTGCCAGCAGCTTATTTTCAGGGAACCAAGAGACCCAGTACTTC. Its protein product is CASSLFSGNQETQYF.

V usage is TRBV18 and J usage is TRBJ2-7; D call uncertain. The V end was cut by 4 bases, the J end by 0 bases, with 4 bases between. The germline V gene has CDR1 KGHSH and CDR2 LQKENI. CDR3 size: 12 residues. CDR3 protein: CASSQSSYEQYF. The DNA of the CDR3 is TGTGCCAGCTCACAGAGCTCCTACGAGCAGTACTTC.

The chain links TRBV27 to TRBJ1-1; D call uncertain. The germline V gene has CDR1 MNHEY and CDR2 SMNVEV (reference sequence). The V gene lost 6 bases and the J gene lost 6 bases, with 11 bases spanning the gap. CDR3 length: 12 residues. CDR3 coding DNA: TGTGCCAGCAGGGGTGGTGGAGCTGAAGCTTTCTTT. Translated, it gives CASRGGGAEAFF.

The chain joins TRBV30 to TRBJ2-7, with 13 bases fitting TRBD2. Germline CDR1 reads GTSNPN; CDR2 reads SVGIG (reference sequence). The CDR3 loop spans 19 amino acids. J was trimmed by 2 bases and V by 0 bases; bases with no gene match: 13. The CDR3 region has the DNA TGTGCCTGGAGTGTACTCAGGACTAGCGGGAGAGGGGGCGCCTACGAGCAGTACTTC. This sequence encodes CAWSVLRTSGRGGAYEQYF.

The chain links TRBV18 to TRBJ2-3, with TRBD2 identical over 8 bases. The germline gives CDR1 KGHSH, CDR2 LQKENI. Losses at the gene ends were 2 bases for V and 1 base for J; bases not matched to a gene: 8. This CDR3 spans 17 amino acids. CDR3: CASSPTTSGPGTDTQYF. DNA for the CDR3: TGTGCCAGCTCACCAACCACTAGCGGTCCCGGCACAGATACGCAGTATTTT.

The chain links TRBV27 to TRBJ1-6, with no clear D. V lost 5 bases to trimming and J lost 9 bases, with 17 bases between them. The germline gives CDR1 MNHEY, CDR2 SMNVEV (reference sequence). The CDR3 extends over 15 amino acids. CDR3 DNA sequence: TGTGCCAGCAGTACGCGCCGGGGAATCGGTTCACCCCTCCACTTT. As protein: CASSTRRGIGSPLHF.

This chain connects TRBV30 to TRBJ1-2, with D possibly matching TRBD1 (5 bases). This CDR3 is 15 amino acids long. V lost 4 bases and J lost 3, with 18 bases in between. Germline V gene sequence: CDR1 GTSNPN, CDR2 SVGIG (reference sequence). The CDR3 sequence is CAWTPTEGVHYGYTF. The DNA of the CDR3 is TGTGCCTGGACCCCTACCGAAGGGGTACACTATGGCTACACCTTC.

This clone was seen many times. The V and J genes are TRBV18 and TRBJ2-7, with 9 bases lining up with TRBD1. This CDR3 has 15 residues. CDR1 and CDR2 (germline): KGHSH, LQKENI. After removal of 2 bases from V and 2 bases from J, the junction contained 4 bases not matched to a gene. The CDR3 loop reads CASSPSGTGTYEQYF. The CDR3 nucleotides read TGTGCCAGCTCACCATCCGGGACAGGGACCTACGAGCAGTACTTC.

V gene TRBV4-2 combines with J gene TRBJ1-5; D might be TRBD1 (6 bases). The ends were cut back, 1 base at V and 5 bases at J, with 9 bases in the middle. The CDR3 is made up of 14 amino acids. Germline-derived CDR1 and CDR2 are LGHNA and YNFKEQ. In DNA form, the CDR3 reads TGTGCCAGCAGCCAAGGACAGGTTTATCAGCCCCAGCATTTT. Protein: CASSQGQVYQPQHF.

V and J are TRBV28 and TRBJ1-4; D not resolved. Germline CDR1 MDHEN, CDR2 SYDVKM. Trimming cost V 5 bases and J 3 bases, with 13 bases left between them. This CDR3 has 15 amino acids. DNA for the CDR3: TGTGCCAGCAGTAGCGCGGGTAAGGCTAATGAAAAACTGTTTTTT. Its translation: CASSSAGKANEKLFF.

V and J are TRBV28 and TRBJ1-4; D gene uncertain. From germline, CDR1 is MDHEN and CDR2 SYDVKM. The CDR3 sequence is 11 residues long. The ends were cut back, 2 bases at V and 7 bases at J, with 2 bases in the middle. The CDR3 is CASSLREKLFF. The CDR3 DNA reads TGTGCCAGCAGTTTACGTGAAAAACTGTTTTTT. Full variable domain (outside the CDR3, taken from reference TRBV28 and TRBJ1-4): DVKVTQSSRYLVKRTGEKVFLECVQDMDHENMFWYRQDPGLGLRLIYFSYDVKMKEKGDIPEGYSVSREKKERFSLILESASTNQTSMYLCASSLREKLFFGSGTQLSVL.

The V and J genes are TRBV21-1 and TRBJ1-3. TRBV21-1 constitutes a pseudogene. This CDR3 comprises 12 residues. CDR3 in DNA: TGTGCCACCCTGCGGAATGGAAACACCATATATTTT. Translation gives CATLRNGNTIYF.

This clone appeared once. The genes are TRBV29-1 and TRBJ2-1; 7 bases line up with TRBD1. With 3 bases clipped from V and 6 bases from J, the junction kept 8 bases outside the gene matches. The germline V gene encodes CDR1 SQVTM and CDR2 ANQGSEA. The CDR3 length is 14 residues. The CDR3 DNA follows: TGCAGCGTTGACAGACAGGGCCTCATCAATGAGCAGTTCTTC. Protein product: CSVDRQGLINEQFF.

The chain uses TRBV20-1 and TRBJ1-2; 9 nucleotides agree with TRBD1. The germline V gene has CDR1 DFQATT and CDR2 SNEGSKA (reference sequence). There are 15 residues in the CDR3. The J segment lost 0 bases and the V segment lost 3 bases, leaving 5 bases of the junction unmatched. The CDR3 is CSASRRTGANYGYTF. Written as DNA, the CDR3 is TGCAGTGCTAGTAGAAGGACAGGGGCTAACTATGGCTACACCTTC.

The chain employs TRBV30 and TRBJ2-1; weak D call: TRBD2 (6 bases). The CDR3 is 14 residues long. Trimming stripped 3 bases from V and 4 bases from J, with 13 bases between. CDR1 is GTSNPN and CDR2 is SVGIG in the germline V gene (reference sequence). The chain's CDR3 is CAWREGSQYNEQFF. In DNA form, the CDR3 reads TGTGCCTGGAGGGAGGGGTCGCAGTACAATGAGCAGTTCTTC.

The DNA for the CDR3 is TGTGCCAGTAGTTGGGGCCAGCTCGGGGGGAGGACCGGGGAGCTGTTTTTT. Its protein product is CASSWGQLGGRTGELFF. The chain joins TRBV19 to TRBJ2-2; 7 bases line up with TRBD2. V shed 5 bases, J shed 5 bases, and the junction held 14 bases outside the gene matches. The CDR3 length is 17 residues. CDR1 and CDR2 from the germline V gene are LNHDA and SQIVND (reference sequence).

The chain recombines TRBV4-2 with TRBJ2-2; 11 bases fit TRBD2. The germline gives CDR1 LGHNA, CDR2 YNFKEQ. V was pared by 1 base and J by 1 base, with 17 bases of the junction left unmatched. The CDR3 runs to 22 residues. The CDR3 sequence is CASSQGGSIAGGIRGNTGELFF. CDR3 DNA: TGTGCCAGCAGCCAAGGGGGGAGTATAGCGGGAGGGATTCGAGGGAACACCGGGGAGCTGTTTTTT.

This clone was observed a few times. CDR3 coding DNA: TGTGCCAGCAGTTCCTCACAGGGGGCCTTATTCATTCAGTACTTC. This translates into CASSSSQGALFIQYF. The chain employs TRBV27 and TRBJ2-4; 9 bases fit TRBD1. Germline CDR1 and CDR2: MNHEY and SMNVEV (reference sequence). The CDR3 is made up of 15 amino acids. J was trimmed by 9 bases and V by 4 bases; bases with no gene match: 10.

In DNA form, the CDR3 reads TGTGCCAGCAGTCTGGGGCATGAAGCTTTCTTT. This gives the protein CASSLGHEAFF. This chain uses TRBV25-1 with TRBJ1-1, with D maybe TRBD1 (5 bases). CDR3 length: 11 amino acids. Germline CDR1 and CDR2: MGHDK and SYGVNS. Trimming left V 5 bases short and J 7 bases short, with 8 bases between.

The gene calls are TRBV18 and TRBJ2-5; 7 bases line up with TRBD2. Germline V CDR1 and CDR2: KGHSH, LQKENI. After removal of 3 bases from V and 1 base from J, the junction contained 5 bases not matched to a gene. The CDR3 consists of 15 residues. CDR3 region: CASSPPSGPQETQYF. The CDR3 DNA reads TGTGCCAGCTCACCTCCTAGCGGCCCCCAAGAGACCCAGTACTTC.

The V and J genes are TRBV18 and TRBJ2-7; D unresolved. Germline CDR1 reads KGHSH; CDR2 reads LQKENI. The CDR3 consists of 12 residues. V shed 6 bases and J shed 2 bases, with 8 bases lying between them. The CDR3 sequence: CASSPGPYEQYF. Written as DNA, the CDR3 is TGTGCCAGCTCCCCTGGGCCCTACGAGCAGTACTTC.

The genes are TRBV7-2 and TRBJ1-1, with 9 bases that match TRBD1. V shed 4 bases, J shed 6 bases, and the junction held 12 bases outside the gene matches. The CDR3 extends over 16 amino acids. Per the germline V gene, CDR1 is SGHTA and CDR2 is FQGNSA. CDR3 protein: CASSSSRDRAGSEAFF. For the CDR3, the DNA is TGTGCCAGCAGCTCAAGCCGGGACAGGGCAGGTTCTGAAGCTTTCTTT.

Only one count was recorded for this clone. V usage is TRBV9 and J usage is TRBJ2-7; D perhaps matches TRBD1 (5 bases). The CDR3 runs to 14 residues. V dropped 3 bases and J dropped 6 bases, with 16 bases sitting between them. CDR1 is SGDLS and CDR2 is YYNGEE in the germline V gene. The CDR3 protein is CASSEGDPRSEQYF. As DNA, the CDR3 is TGTGCCAGCAGCGAAGGGGATCCCCGTAGCGAGCAGTACTTC.

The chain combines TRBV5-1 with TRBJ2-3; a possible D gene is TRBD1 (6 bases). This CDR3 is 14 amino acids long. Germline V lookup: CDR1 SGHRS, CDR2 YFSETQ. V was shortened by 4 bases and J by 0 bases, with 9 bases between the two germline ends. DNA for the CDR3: TGCGCCAGCAGCGGACAGTCTAGCACAGATACGCAGTATTTT. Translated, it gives CASSGQSSTDTQYF.

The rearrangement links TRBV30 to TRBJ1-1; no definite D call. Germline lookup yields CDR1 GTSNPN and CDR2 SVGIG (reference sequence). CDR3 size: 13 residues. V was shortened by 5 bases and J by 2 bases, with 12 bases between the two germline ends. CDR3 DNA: TGTGCCTGGGGTTTGGCCAGTAACACTGAAGCTTTCTTT. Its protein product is CAWGLASNTEAFF.